This T cell receptor (beta chain) was captured by sequencing in a study of cytomegalovirus exposure and HLA in healthy donors. This clone was seen just once. Sequencing used immunoSEQ multiplex PCR; TCRdb keeps in-frame clones, though not all of them. The sample includes over 110,000 clones, around 86% of them seen just once. The germline V gene encodes CDR1 MNHEY and CDR2 SMNVEV (reference sequence). The V gene lost 8 bases and the J gene lost 1 base, with 12 bases spanning the gap. The CDR3 has 14 residues. The sequence derives from a man between 18 and 35 years old in good health and CMV-seropositive. Source material: PBMCs. V usage is TRBV27 and J usage is TRBJ2-1; tentative D call: TRBD2 (6 bases). The CDR3 region has the DNA TGTGCCAGCCGTGTAGCGGCTTCCTACAATGAGCAGTTCTTC. It codes for CASRVAASYNEQFF.